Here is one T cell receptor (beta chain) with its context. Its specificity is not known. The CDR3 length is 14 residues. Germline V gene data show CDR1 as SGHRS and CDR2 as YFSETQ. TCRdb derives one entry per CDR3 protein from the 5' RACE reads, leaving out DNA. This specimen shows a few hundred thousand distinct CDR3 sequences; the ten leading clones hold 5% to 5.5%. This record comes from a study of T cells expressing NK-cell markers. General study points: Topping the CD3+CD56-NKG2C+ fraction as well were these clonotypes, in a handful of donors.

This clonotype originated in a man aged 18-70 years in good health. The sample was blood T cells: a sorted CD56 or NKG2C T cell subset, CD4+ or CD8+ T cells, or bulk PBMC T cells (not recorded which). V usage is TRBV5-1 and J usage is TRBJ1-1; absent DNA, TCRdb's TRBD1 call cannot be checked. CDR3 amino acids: CASSSGQLNTEAFF.